This T cell receptor (beta chain) was observed in a study of blood T cell repertoires in COVID-19. Turning to the study itself: T cells, B-cell-depleted T cells, or PBMCs provided the cDNA or gDNA that served as material.

This CDR3 is 15 amino acids long. CDR1 and CDR2 (germline): SNHLY, FYNNEI. V lost 3 bases and J 4 bases, leaving 12 bases between the germline ends. In the source study's methods: From reference gene primer amplification, estimates of nucleated cell counts were derived. Sequencing used immunoSEQ multiplex PCR; TCRdb keeps in-frame clones, though not all of them. V and J calls and clone size are given by that table; D and trimming were obtained from the DNA. The repertoire has about 220,000 clones, around 87% of them found once; the top ten carry approximately 3%. Sequencing input: peripheral blood. This TCR came from a woman in her thirties who had recovered from COVID-19. The chain is built from TRBV2 and TRBJ2-2; D is perhaps TRBD2 (5 bases). CDR3 bases: TGTGCCAGCAGTGATGTGCGCGGGCGCACCGGGGAGCTGTTTTTT. Encoded protein: CASSDVRGRTGELFF.